Below, one TCR beta chain is given with its context. In the original processing: By means of reference gene primer amplification, nucleated cell counts were estimated. Clones were sequenced by immunoSEQ multiplex PCR, and TCRdb holds only the in-frame ones, with some missing. Clonal size and the V and J genes are those of that table, whereas D and trimming came from the DNA. The data show around 250,000 clones, 80% to 90% seen once. V was pared by 6 bases and J by 7 bases, with 8 bases of the junction left unmatched. The CDR3 totals 13 residues. Germline lookup yields CDR1 SNHLY and CDR2 FYNNEI. These data are taken from a study of blood T cell repertoires in COVID-19. The participants were between about 18 and 89 years old and came from roughly 25 US areas. Clinical history as reported by participants underpinned cohort assignment.

V is TRBV2 and J is TRBJ2-5, with 7 nucleotides matching TRBD1. This sequence originates from a man aged 50 to 60 who had been exposed to COVID-19. The specimen sequenced was PBMCs or T cells enriched from blood (not recorded which). CDR3 sequence (DNA): TGTGCCAGCAGCGGGGACAGCGTGTTGACCCAGTACTTC. Its protein is CASSGDSVLTQYF.